Included here is one T cell receptor (beta chain) sequence, with context. This entry comes from a study of blood T cell repertoires in COVID-19. Turning to the study itself: Acute and convalescent COVID-19 specimens originated in the United States, Italy and Spain.

Germline trimming cut 2 bases from V and 1 base from J; bases unmatched to any gene: 9. This CDR3 has 17 amino acids. CDR1 is SGHTA, CDR2 FQGTGA, per germline. Original data processing: Amplification of reference gene primers was used by the study to estimate nucleated cell counts. Repertoires were generated with immunoSEQ multiplex PCR, while TCRdb's copy carries only in-frame clones and drops some. The DNA gave D and trimming, while V, J and clone size come from that table. The sample shows fewer than 650,000 clones, less than 90% of them seen only once. Seattle's enrolled individuals joined amid active infection and were then monitored longitudinally.

This clonotype was sampled from a woman aged 45-60 years with COVID-19, enrolled during active disease. The J gene is TRBJ1-1, the V gene TRBV7-3; 8 bases align to TRBD1. The sequencing input was peripheral blood. CDR3 protein: CASSLQVGRGRNTEAFF. CDR3 DNA sequence: TGTGCCAGCAGCTTACAAGTCGGCAGGGGGCGGAACACTGAAGCTTTCTTT.